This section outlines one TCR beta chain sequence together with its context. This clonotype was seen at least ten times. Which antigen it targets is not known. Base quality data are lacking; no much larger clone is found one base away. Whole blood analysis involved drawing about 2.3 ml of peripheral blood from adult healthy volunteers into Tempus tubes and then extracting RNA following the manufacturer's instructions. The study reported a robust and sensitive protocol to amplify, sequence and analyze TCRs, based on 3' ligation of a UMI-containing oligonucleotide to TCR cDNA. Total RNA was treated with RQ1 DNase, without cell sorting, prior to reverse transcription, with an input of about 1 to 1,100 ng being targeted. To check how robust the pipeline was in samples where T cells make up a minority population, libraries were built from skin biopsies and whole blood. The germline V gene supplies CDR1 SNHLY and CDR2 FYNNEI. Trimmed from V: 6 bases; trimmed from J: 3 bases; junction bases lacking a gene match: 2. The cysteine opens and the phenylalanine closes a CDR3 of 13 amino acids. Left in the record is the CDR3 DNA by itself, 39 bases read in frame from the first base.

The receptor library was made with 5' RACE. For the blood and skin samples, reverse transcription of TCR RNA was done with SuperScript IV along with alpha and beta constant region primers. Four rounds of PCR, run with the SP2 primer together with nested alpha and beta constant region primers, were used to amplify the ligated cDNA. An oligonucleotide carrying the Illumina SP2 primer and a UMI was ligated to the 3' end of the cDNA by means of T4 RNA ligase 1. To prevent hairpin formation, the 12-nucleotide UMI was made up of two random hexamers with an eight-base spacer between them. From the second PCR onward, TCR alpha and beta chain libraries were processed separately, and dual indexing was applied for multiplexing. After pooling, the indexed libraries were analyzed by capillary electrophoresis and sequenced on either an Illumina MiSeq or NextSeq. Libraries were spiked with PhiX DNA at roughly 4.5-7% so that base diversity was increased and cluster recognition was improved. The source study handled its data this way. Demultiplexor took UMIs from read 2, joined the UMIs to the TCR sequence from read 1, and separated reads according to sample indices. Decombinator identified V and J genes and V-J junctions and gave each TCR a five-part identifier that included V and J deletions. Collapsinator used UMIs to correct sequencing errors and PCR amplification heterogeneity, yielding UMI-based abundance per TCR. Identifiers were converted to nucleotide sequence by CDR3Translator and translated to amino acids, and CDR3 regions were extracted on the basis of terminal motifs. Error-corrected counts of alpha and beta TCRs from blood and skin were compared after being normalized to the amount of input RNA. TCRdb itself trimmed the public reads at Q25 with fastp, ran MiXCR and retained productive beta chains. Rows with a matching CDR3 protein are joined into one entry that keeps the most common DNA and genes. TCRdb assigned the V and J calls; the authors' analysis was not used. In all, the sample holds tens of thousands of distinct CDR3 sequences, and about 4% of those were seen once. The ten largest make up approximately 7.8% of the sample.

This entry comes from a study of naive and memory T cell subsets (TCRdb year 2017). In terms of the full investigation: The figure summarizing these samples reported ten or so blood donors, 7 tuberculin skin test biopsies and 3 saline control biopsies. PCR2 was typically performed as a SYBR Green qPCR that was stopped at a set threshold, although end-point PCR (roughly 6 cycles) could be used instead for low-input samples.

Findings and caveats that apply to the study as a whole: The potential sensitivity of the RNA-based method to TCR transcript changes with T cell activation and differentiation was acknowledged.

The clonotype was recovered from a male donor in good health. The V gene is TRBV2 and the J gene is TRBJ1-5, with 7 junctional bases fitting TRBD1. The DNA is TGTGCCAGCAGGGGACAGACCAATCAGCCCCAGCATTTT. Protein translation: CASRGQTNQPQHF.